Described below is a single T cell receptor beta chain sequence and its context. Its antigen is unknown. Extracted RNA was reverse transcribed into cDNA, the sequencing template. TCRdb's copy holds only in-frame clones and misses some; the assay was immunoSEQ multiplex PCR. The sample holds about 150,000 clones, around 47% seen once. The sample belongs to a study of CD8+ T cells in alopecia areata. Study-level findings and limits: Normal-skin resident alphabeta T cells also appear among scalp sample sequences. Patients displayed less clarity in TCR sharing than mice, a finding possibly related to HLA.

As part of sample collection, lesional scalp punch biopsies and peripheral blood were taken from alopecia areata patients. The sequence derives from a human donor with alopecia areata. Material: CD4+ T cells sorted from blood.

CDR3 residues: CSVDRAGPGDTQYF. CDR3 nucleotide sequence: TGCAGCGTTGACAGGGCCGGCCCAGGAGATACGCAGTATTTT. V usage is TRBV29-1 and J usage is TRBJ2-3, with D possibly matching TRBD1 (5 bases). The CDR3 has 14 residues. Trimming stripped 3 bases from V and 5 bases from J, with 15 bases between. From germline, CDR1 is SQVTM and CDR2 ANQGSEA.